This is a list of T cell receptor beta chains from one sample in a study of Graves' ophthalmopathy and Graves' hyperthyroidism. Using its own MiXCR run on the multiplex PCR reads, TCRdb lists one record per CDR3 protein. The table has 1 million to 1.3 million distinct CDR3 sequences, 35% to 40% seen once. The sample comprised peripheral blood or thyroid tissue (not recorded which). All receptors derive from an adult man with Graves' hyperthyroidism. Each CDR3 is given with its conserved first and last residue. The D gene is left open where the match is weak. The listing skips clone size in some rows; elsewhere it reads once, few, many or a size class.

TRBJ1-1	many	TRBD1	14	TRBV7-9	CASSSTTGGTEAFF	TGTGCCAGCAGCTCTACTACAGGGGGCACTGAAGCTTTCTTT
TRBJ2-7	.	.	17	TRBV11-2	CASSLASHLSSSYEQYF	TGTGCCAGCAGCTTAGCGTCTCACTTGTCTAGCTCCTACGAGCAGTACTTC
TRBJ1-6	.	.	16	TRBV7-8	CASSPRTGLSNSPLHF	TGTGCCAGCAGCCCGCGAACAGGGCTCAGTAATTCACCCCTCCACTTT
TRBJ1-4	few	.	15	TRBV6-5	CASSYPQGRPEKLFF	TGTGCCAGCAGTTACCCACAAGGGAGACCTGAAAAACTGTTTTTT
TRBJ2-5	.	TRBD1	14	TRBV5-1	CASSDRDRKGTQYF	TGCGCCAGCAGCGACCGGGACAGAAAAGGGACCCAGTACTTC
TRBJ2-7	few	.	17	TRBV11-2	CASSLGSGVGSAGEQYF	TGTGCCAGCAGCTTAGGATCCGGGGTAGGTTCCGCGGGCGAGCAGTACTTC
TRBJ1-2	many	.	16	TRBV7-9	CASSLEVWGSPNGYTF	TGTGCCAGCAGCTTAGAGGTGTGGGGGAGCCCCAATGGCTACACCTTC
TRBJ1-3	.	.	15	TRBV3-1	CASSQSPGSGNTIYF	TGTGCCAGCAGCCAATCCCCTGGCTCTGGAAACACCATATATTTT
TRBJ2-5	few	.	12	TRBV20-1	CSADRDPGTQYF	TGCAGTGCTGACCGGGACCCAGGGACCCAGTACTTC
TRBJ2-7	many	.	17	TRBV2	CASSEVGVGQTIYEQYF	TGTGCCAGCAGTGAAGTCGGGGTGGGGCAGACCATCTACGAGCAGTACTTC
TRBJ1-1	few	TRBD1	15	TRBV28	CASQTGTAMNTEAFF	TGTGCCAGCCAAACCGGGACAGCCATGAACACTGAAGCTTTCTTT
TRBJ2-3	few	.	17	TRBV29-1	CSVEGLPAGDPTDTQYF	TGCAGCGTTGAAGGCCTCCCGGCAGGGGACCCCACAGATACGCAGTATTTT
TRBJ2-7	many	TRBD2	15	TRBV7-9	CASSHPTSRGYEQYF	TGTGCCAGCAGCCACCCGACTAGCCGGGGTTACGAGCAGTACTTC
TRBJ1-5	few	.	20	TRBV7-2	CASSLATTDRRLYSNQPQHF	TGTGCCAGCAGCTTAGCGACGACGGACCGGCGACTTTATAGCAATCAGCCCCAGCATTTT
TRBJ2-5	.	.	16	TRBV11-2	CASTTWAANLQETQYF	TGTGCCAGCACAACTTGGGCAGCGAACCTCCAAGAGACCCAGTACTTC
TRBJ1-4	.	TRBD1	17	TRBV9	CASSAPAKTGERGKLFF	TGTGCCAGCAGCGCACCCGCGAAGACAGGGGAGCGTGGAAAACTGTTTTTT
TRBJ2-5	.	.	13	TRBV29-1	CSVEGLGQETQYF	TGCAGCGTTGAAGGGTTGGGGCAGGAGACCCAGTACTTC
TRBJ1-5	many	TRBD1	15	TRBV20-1	CSASLTGVGGQPQHF	TGCAGTGCTAGCTTAACAGGGGTAGGAGGTCAGCCCCAGCATTTT
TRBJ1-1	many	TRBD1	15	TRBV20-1	CSALKTGGMGTEAFF	TGCAGTGCTCTGAAGACAGGGGGGATGGGGACTGAAGCTTTCTTT
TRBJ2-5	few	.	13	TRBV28	CASSLPQNWAQYF	TGTGCCAGCAGTCTCCCGCAGAATTGGGCCCAGTACTTC
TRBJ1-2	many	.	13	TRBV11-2	CASSLAGPRGYTF	TGTGCCAGCAGCTTAGCCGGTCCTCGTGGCTACACCTTC
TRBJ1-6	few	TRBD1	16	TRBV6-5	CASSYFPGQGNSPLHF	TGTGCCAGCAGTTACTTTCCGGGACAGGGGAACTCACCCCTCCACTTT
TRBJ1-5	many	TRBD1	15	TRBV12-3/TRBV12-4	CASRSNRGMDQPQHF	TGTGCCAGCAGATCAAACAGGGGAATGGATCAGCCCCAGCATTTT
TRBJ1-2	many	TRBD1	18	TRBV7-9	CASSSTGGRFPLNYGYTF	TGTGCCAGCAGCTCCACAGGGGGCAGATTCCCCCTTAACTATGGCTACACCTTC
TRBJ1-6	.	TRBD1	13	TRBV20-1	CSAIQGSASPLHF	TGCAGTGCCATACAGGGGAGTGCTTCACCCCTCCACTTT
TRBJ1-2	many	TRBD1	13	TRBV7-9	CASSQQGAVGYTF	TGTGCCAGCAGCCAACAGGGGGCGGTTGGCTACACCTTC
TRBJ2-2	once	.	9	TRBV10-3	CAIPGELFF	TGTGCCATCCCGGGGGAGCTGTTTTTT
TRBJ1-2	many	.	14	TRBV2	CASRRDGFNYGYTF	TGTGCCAGCAGGCGGGACGGCTTCAACTATGGCTACACCTTC
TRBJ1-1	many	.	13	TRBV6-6	CASNPGSTGEAFF	TGTGCCAGCAACCCAGGGAGTACAGGTGAAGCTTTCTTT
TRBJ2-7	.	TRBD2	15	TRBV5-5	CASSTRTSGNLEQYF	TGTGCCAGCAGCACACGGACTAGCGGGAACCTCGAGCAGTACTTC
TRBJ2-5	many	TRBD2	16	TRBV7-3	CASSLMPGLAGETQYF	TGTGCCAGCAGCTTAATGCCGGGACTAGCGGGAGAGACCCAGTACTTC
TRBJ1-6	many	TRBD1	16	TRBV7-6	CASSLVGDRGNSPLHF	TGTGCCAGCAGCTTAGTCGGAGACAGGGGTAATTCACCCCTCCACTTT
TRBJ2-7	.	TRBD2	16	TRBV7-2	CASRPASGRSSYEQYF	TGTGCCAGCAGACCCGCTAGCGGGAGGTCCTCGTACGAGCAGTACTTC
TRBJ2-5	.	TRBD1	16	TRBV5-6	CASSPPGPGGQETQYF	TGTGCCAGCAGCCCGCCCGGGCCAGGGGGACAAGAGACCCAGTACTTC
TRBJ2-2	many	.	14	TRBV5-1	CASTDPANTGELFF	TGCGCCAGCACCGACCCTGCGAACACCGGGGAGCTGTTTTTT
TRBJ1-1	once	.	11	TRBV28	CASSTETEAFF	TGTGCCAGCAGTACAGAAACTGAAGCTTTCTTT
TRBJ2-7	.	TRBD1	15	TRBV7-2	CASSAIWDRAGEQYF	TGTGCCAGCAGCGCCATCTGGGACAGGGCGGGCGAGCAGTACTTC
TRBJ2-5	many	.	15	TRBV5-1	CASSFRDGGRETQYF	TGCGCCAGCAGCTTCCGGGACGGCGGACGAGAGACCCAGTACTTC
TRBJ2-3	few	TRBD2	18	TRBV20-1	CSARMPSGRGWSGNTQYF	TGCAGTGCTAGGATGCCTAGCGGGAGGGGTTGGTCTGGAAATACGCAGTATTTT
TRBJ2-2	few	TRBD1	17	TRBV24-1	CATSDLTGLANTGELFF	TGTGCCACCAGTGACCTGACAGGGCTAGCGAACACCGGGGAGCTGTTTTTT
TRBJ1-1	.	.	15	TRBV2	CASSAKTGVNTEAFF	TGTGCCAGCAGTGCCAAAACGGGCGTGAACACTGAAGCTTTCTTT
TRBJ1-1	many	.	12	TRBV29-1	CSDLRGRAEAFF	TGCAGCGACCTACGTGGACGGGCTGAAGCTTTCTTT
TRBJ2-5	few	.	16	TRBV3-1	CASSHPQEGAVETQYF	TGTGCCAGCAGCCACCCTCAGGAGGGGGCAGTTGAGACCCAGTACTTC
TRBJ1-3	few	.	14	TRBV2	CASMFGPSGNTIYF	TGTGCCAGTATGTTTGGCCCCTCTGGAAACACCATATATTTT
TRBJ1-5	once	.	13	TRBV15	CAPPWMANQPQHF	TGTGCCCCACCTTGGATGGCGAATCAGCCCCAGCATTTT
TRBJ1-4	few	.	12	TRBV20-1	CSAGTRDEKLFF	TGCAGTGCTGGTACGCGGGATGAAAAACTGTTTTTT
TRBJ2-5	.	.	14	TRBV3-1	CASNSGQVQETQYF	TGTGCCAGCAACTCCGGGCAGGTACAAGAGACCCAGTACTTC
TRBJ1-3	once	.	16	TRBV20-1	CSARSRATGSGNTIYF	TGCAGTGCTAGAAGCAGGGCGACAGGCTCTGGAAACACCATATATTTT
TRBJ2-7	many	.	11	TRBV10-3	CAISEGDTASF	TGTGCCATCAGTGAGGGGGACACGGCGTCATTC
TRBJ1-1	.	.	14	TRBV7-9	CASSQGGAYTEAFF	TGTGCCAGCAGCCAAGGAGGGGCGTACACTGAAGCTTTCTTT
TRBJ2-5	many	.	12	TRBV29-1	CSVGREQETQYF	TGCAGCGTTGGCAGGGAACAAGAGACCCAGTACTTC
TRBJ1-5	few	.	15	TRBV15	CATMEGQRGNQPQHF	TGTGCCACCATGGAGGGCCAACGGGGCAATCAGCCCCAGCATTTT
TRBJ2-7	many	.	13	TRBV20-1	CSARRSGSYEQYF	TGCAGTGCGAGGAGAAGCGGTTCCTACGAGCAGTACTTC
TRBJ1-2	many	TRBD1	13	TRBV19	CASTGQGDNGYTF	TGTGCCAGTACGGGACAGGGGGATAATGGCTACACCTTC
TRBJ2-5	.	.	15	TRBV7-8	CASSLPRQFQETQYF	TGTGCCAGCAGCCTACCGCGGCAGTTCCAAGAGACCCAGTACTTC
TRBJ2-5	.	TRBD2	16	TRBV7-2	CASSLWGGSYQETQYF	TGTGCCAGCAGCTTATGGGGGGGATCGTACCAAGAGACCCAGTACTTC
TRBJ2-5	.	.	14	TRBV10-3	CAISELGVQETQYF	TGTGCCATCAGTGAGTTGGGTGTCCAAGAGACCCAGTACTTC
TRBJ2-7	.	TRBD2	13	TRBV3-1	CASSPLAGAEQYF	TGTGCCAGCAGCCCACTAGCGGGAGCCGAGCAGTACTTC
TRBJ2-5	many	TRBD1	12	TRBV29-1	CSVGGQKETQYF	TGCAGCGTTGGGGGACAGAAAGAGACCCAGTACTTC